A few counts support the clone carrying this T cell receptor (beta chain). Researchers took RNA transcripts and amplified the TCR beta CDR3 regions from them. TCR CDR3 underwent first-round RT-PCR with the HTBI primer set. One entry per CDR3 protein results from TCRdb running MiXCR on the multiplex PCR reads. The repertoire holds about 840,000 distinct CDR3 sequences, 38% seen once, with about 8.9% in the top ten. From germline, CDR1 is KGHDR and CDR2 SFDVKD. V lost 11 bases to trimming and J lost 3 bases, with 13 bases between them. This CDR3 comprises 12 residues. Used for diagnoses were clinical symptoms, serum thyroxine and TRAb, thyroid ultrasound and orbital computed tomography. The sample originates from a study of T cells in Graves' hyperthyroidism and ophthalmopathy.

The receptor was isolated from a man aged 18 to 29 with Graves' hyperthyroidism. The sample was blood. V and J are TRBV24-1 and TRBJ2-7; D gene ambiguous. For the CDR3, the DNA is TGTGCCAGCGCCAACACGGACTACGAGCAGTACTTC. This gives the protein CASANTDYEQYF.